This is a list of T cell receptor beta chains from one sample in a study of blood T cell repertoires in COVID-19. Profiled with immunoSEQ multiplex PCR; TCRdb holds only in-frame clones, not every one. Counted here are 150,000 or so clones, approximately 88% occurring once; the ten biggest clones make up about 5%. What was sequenced was peripheral blood. The source of these receptors is a human donor in a cohort sampled during active COVID-19. Each CDR3 is given with its conserved first and last residue. Each record gives: J gene, clone size, D gene, V gene, CDR3 DNA, CDR3 protein. The D gene is left open where the match is weak. Size values are once, few and many counts, or a class for expanded clones, and some rows have none.

TRBJ2-7	.	TRBD2	TRBV6-5	TGTGCCAGCAGTTCCCTCGGGGGGGGTTACTACGAGCAGTACTTC	CASSSLGGGYYEQYF
TRBJ2-7	.	.	TRBV7-3	TGTGCCAGCAGCTTAGCCGGGAGCTCCTACGAGCAGTACTTC	CASSLAGSSYEQYF
TRBJ1-2	once	.	TRBV6-5	TGTGCCAGCAGTTACTCATGGGGGGTAACTGGCTACACCTTC	CASSYSWGVTGYTF
TRBJ1-4	.	TRBD1	TRBV15	TGTGCCACCAGCAGTCGTACCCCCGGGACAGGGAGTGAAAAACTGTTTTTT	CATSSRTPGTGSEKLFF
TRBJ1-1	.	.	TRBV3-1/TRBV3-2	TGTGCCAGCAGCCAAGAGAGTCGGGGAACTGAAGCTTTCTTT	CASSQESRGTEAFF
TRBJ1-1	.	TRBD1	TRBV28	TGTGCCAGTAACAGGGGCACTGAAGCTTTCTTT	CASNRGTEAFF
TRBJ1-5	.	.	TRBV4-1	TGCGCCAGCAGCCAAGAACCGGGGAGGTTTCAGCCCCAGCATTTT	CASSQEPGRFQPQHF
TRBJ2-6	few	.	TRBV2	TGTGCCAGCAGTGAAGCGGGACTGCTCTCTGGGGCCAACGTCCTGACTTTC	CASSEAGLLSGANVLTF
TRBJ2-3	once	.	TRBV11-3	TGTGCCAGCAGCTTAGGGGCGCATACAGATACGCAGTATTTT	CASSLGAHTDTQYF
TRBJ2-1	few	.	TRBV15	TGTGCCACCAGCAGAGATCGTCTAGCAAGCTCCTACAATGAGCAGTTCTTC	CATSRDRLASSYNEQFF
TRBJ2-1	.	TRBD2	TRBV13	TGTGCCAGCAGCCCACCGGGACTAGCGGGAGCACGTGAGCAGTTCTTC	CASSPPGLAGAREQFF
TRBJ2-1	.	TRBD2	TRBV7-8	TGTGCCAGCAGCTTAGTCTCGGGGAGGGTCCTCTCCTACAATGAGCAGTTCTTC	CASSLVSGRVLSYNEQFF
TRBJ1-3	.	TRBD1	TRBV3-1/TRBV3-2	TGTGCCAGCAGCCAAGGGACAGGGGGACCCCTCTCTGGAAACACCATATATTTT	CASSQGTGGPLSGNTIYF
TRBJ1-4	.	.	TRBV4-3	TGCGCCAGCAGCCAAAGCGGGGGGATTAATGAAAAACTGTTTTTT	CASSQSGGINEKLFF
TRBJ2-1	.	TRBD2	TRBV19	TGTGCCAGTAGTTTGGGAGGGGTGGACAATGAGCAGTTCTTC	CASSLGGVDNEQFF
TRBJ2-3	.	.	TRBV29-1	TGCAGCGTTGAAGATTCAGGGTGGGCAGATACGCAGTATTTT	CSVEDSGWADTQYF
TRBJ2-7	.	TRBD2	TRBV7-2	TGTGCCAGCAGCCCAGCAGCGGGGGAATCTTCCTACGAGCAGTACTTC	CASSPAAGESSYEQYF
TRBJ2-5	.	TRBD2	TRBV25-1	TGTGCCAGCAGTGACACAGGACTAGCGGTCCAAGAGACCCAGTACTTC	CASSDTGLAVQETQYF
TRBJ2-7	few	TRBD2	TRBV12-3/TRBV12-4	TGTGCCAGCAGCGGGGGGGTTCGCCACGAGCAGTACTTC	CASSGGVRHEQYF
TRBJ1-4	.	.	TRBV27	TGTGCCAGCGGTAGAAATGAAAAACTGTTTTTT	CASGRNEKLFF
TRBJ2-7	.	.	TRBV30	TGTGCCTGCCCGTCCCCAAACGGGAACCCCTACGAGCAGTACTTC	CACPSPNGNPYEQYF
TRBJ2-5	.	.	TRBV28	TGTGCCAGCAGTTTTAACCCCAAGGACAGTATCCAAGAGACCCAGTACTTC	CASSFNPKDSIQETQYF
TRBJ1-1	.	.	TRBV15	TGTGCCACCAGCAGAGATCGCAGGGGGAACACTGAAGCTTTCTTT	CATSRDRRGNTEAFF
TRBJ2-7	.	.	TRBV27	TGTGCCAGCAGTTTAACACGTTCTGGTTCCTACGAGCAGTACTTC	CASSLTRSGSYEQYF
TRBJ1-6	few	.	TRBV27	TGTGCCAGCAGGGAGGGGTCCTATAATTCACCCCTCCACTTT	CASREGSYNSPLHF
TRBJ1-1	few	.	TRBV7-8	TGTGCCAGCAGCCCATACGGAGACTCTGAAGCTTTCTTT	CASSPYGDSEAFF
TRBJ2-7	once	TRBD2	TRBV7-3	TGTGCCAGCAGCTTAGGGGCGGGAGTGGGCTACGAGCAGTACTTC	CASSLGAGVGYEQYF
TRBJ1-6	.	.	TRBV12-3/TRBV12-4	TGTGCCAGCAGTTTAAACAGAAATTCACCCCTCCACTTT	CASSLNRNSPLHF
TRBJ2-7	.	TRBD1	TRBV11-2	TGTGCCAGCAGCTTAAGGGCCTTGTCAGGGGGCTCCTACGAGCAGTACTTC	CASSLRALSGGSYEQYF
TRBJ1-2	.	.	TRBV2	TGTGCCAGCAGTGAAGGGCGGGCATATGGCTACACCTTC	CASSEGRAYGYTF
TRBJ2-2	.	.	TRBV11-3	TGTGCCAGCAGCTTAGCGCGAAACACCGGGGAGCTGTTTTTT	CASSLARNTGELFF
TRBJ1-2	.	.	TRBV14	TGTGCCAGCAGCCAAGTAAGCTCAAGTGGCTACACCTTC	CASSQVSSSGYTF
TRBJ2-2	.	.	TRBV30	TGTGCCTGGAGTGTACGGGGACTCCTCAGGGACACCGGGGAGCTGTTTTTT	CAWSVRGLLRDTGELFF
TRBJ2-7	.	TRBD2	TRBV27	TGTGCCAGCAGTTTATCTCCTAGCGGGAGTTACGAGCAGTACTTC	CASSLSPSGSYEQYF
TRBJ1-6	.	TRBD1	TRBV4-3	TGCGCCAGCAGCCTCTATCCGACAGGGACGGAGAATTCACCCCTCCACTTT	CASSLYPTGTENSPLHF
TRBJ1-5	.	.	TRBV5-4	TGTGCCAGCAGCTTGGGGCCAGGGAAGGATCAGCCCCAGCATTTT	CASSLGPGKDQPQHF
TRBJ2-7	few	TRBD1	TRBV30	TGTGCCGGAGGGACAGGGGGCTACGAGCAGTACTTC	CAGGTGGYEQYF
TRBJ2-1	.	.	TRBV5-4	TGTGCCAGCAGCTTGGATAGCGATCTACTCAATGAGCAGTTCTTC	CASSLDSDLLNEQFF
TRBJ1-2	.	.	TRBV6-6	TGTGCCAGCAGTTACCTCGACAGGAACTATGGCTACACCTTC	CASSYLDRNYGYTF
TRBJ1-5	.	.	TRBV19	TGTGCCAGTAGGACGGCAGACAATAGCAATCAGCCCCAGCATTTT	CASRTADNSNQPQHF
TRBJ2-1	.	TRBD2	TRBV29-1	TGCAGCGTTAGGTCTAGCGGCTACAATGAGCAGTTCTTC	CSVRSSGYNEQFF
TRBJ1-1	.	.	TRBV28	TGTGCCAGCAGTTTACCCCTCTCCGGGAGGACTGAAGCTTTCTTT	CASSLPLSGRTEAFF
TRBJ2-1	.	TRBD2	TRBV10-2	TGCGCCAGCAGGCTAGCGGGAGGCGGCAATGAGCAGTTCTTC	CASRLAGGGNEQFF
TRBJ2-7	.	TRBD2	TRBV5-1	TGCGCCAGCACCCTTGGCACTAGCGGGATCTACGAGCAGTACTTC	CASTLGTSGIYEQYF
TRBJ2-2	.	TRBD2	TRBV7-9	TGTGCCAGCAGCTGGACTAGCGGGAGAACCGGGGAGCTGTTTTTT	CASSWTSGRTGELFF
TRBJ2-1	.	TRBD1	TRBV23-1	TGCGCCAGCAGTCTCGAGACAGGGGGATCCTACAATGAGCAGTTCTTC	CASSLETGGSYNEQFF
TRBJ2-7	.	.	TRBV7-3	TGTGCCAGCAGCTTAACGGGGGGTTACGAGCAGTACTTC	CASSLTGGYEQYF
TRBJ2-2	.	.	TRBV6-5	TGTGCCAGCCGGGATAACGCGAACACCGGGGAGCTGTTTTTT	CASRDNANTGELFF
TRBJ1-1	.	.	TRBV3-1/TRBV3-2	TGTGCCAGCAGCCAAGACTTCGGGGTCGGGAACACTGAAGCTTTCTTT	CASSQDFGVGNTEAFF
TRBJ2-7	.	.	TRBV4-1	TGCGCCAGCAGCCAAACCCGGCGGGATGATTACGAGCAGTACTTC	CASSQTRRDDYEQYF
TRBJ1-6	.	TRBD1	TRBV30	TGTGCCTGGAGCGGGACAGGGCCGAATTCACCCCTCCACTTT	CAWSGTGPNSPLHF
TRBJ2-3	.	.	TRBV11-3	TGTGCCAGCAGCCTAGTAGAGAGCACAGATACGCAGTATTTT	CASSLVESTDTQYF
TRBJ1-6	.	.	TRBV2	TGTGCCAGCGGGGGGGGACTGCGAGTCTACTTT	CASGGGLRVYF
TRBJ1-1	.	TRBD1	TRBV15	TGTGCCACCAGCAGAGGGGACAGGGCCACTGAAGCTTTCTTT	CATSRGDRATEAFF